This TCR beta chain was profiled in a study of cytomegalovirus exposure and HLA in healthy donors (dated by TCRdb to about 2017). Some background on the complete study: An earlier analysis of 587 of the donors reported 250 to 300 Gb of sequence data and some 110 million unique TCR beta sequences obtained from 150 million to 200 million T cells. An early release that covered fewer than 750 HLA-typed donors contained around 300 gigabases of sequencing data and tens of millions of unique TCR sequences. Among the roughly 400 genotyped donors, about 85% belonged to the genetic ancestry cluster associated with self-reported Caucasian donors. The study was designed to test whether signatures of past pathogen exposure could be identified by cataloging public T cell receptors. The study used immunosequencing to profile the T cell repertoires of 666 subjects and linked those repertoires to cytomegalovirus serostatus. A separate validation cohort of about 110 different subjects was used in addition to the 666-subject first cohort. The study combined high-throughput TCR immunosequencing, statistical association of individual TCRs with disease status, and machine learning to predict cytomegalovirus infection status. A later analysis re-analyzed previously published TCR beta repertoires from about 730 donors and added high-resolution HLA genotyping to study TCR occurrence patterns. Rather than using new phenotypic data, the later analysis identified candidate immune exposures from TCR beta sequences and from how often those sequences occurred across donors. In an earlier analysis of 587 of the donors, high-throughput TCR beta sequencing was used to judge whether each TCR beta V gene segment behaved as functional or pseudogenic. Donor age, sex, ethnicity and CMV serostatus were compiled alongside the repertoire data. In a later genetic analysis, genome-wide SNP genotypes for 398 of the 666 donors were used, and that subset was treated as a discovery cohort. Every discovery cohort repertoire had been produced on one sequencing platform. HLA typing covered class I and class II loci at four-digit resolution. Typing coverage varied by locus: roughly 629-630 donors for A, B, C, DRB1 and DQB1; roughly 520 for DQA1; 606 for DPA1; some 470 for DPB1. A few DR-DQ haplotypes were handled as single units for association and clustering because linkage in the cohort was strong. Among some 410 genotyped donors of the cohort, an average of approximately 240,000 unique TCR beta nucleotide sequences were sequenced per donor, about a sixth of them non-productive. The paper's findings and limits, for the study overall: Compared with the roughly 670-donor mean, donors in an Asian-associated ancestry cluster had fewer N-insertions in productive TCRs, according to a later genetic analysis. The authors suggested that the approach could potentially be generalized to other disease states and immunological phenotypes. Cytomegalovirus status was reported to be diagnosed by the classifier with high specificity and sensitivity in both the original and validation cohorts. In a later analysis, about 17,000 TCR beta sequences were associated with specific HLA alleles at a false discovery rate of 0.05. The presence/absence analyses assumed that sequencing depth was roughly uniform across donors, and that assumption may not be true. A further reported finding was that TCR beta sequences accurately predicted the HLA-A and HLA-B alleles for most subjects in the first cohort. The cohort was sequenced for TCR beta chains only, and without alpha or paired-chain data the features that could be detected were limited. A few of the identified cytomegalovirus-associated TCR beta chains were confirmed in vitro to be specific for cytomegalovirus antigens. An earlier analysis of some 590 of the donors showed that most TCR beta V segments appeared in productive rearrangements either about 87% or about 30% of the time, which broadly matched IMGT annotations. While some public TCRs were present in many individuals, most TCR sequences turned up only very rarely across donors. Several of the top co-occurrence clusters appeared to be linked to parvovirus B19, influenza, CMV and Epstein-Barr virus, according to a later analysis. Most CMV-associated TCR beta chains appeared to be HLA-restricted in a later analysis, and the HLA associations seemed to be driven largely by CMV exposure. Because HLA typing was missing for some donors at each locus, association tests included only the typed subset. In a later genetic analysis, a missense DCLRE1C variant was associated with V-gene and J-gene trimming of TCR beta chains, and the association was replicated in an independent cohort. In a later analysis, TCR association rates were found to vary across HLA loci, with the most associated TCRs seen for DRB1 alleles and the fewest for HLA-C alleles. Strong co-occurrence of HLA alleles, especially DR and DQ, made assigning TCR associations to individual alleles difficult. CMV serostatus was the only immune exposure information available for the cohort. Linkage disequilibrium might explain the correlated functional status among segregating V segments, but an unknown experimental factor could not be excluded. In the study, about 150 TCR beta chains were listed as associated with cytomegalovirus. Some IMGT-functional V segments, including TRBV6-2 and TRBV6-3, could not be distinguished by the 87-base-pair reads and were therefore excluded. In a later analysis, HLA-associated TCR beta chains showed more clonal expansion and lower generation probabilities than non-associated chains that were equally common. A cluster of highly shared sequence variants was judged likely to be a technical artifact of the sequencing pipeline. Over 15 rarely observed V segments, including chromosome 9 orphons, were excluded from the earlier analysis of a few hundred of the donors because counts were too low.

Library creation used the immunoSEQ multiplex PCR assay. For the multiplex PCR, a mixture combining 60 forward primers for TCR Vbeta segments and 13 reverse primers for TCR Jbeta segments was used. A multiplex PCR assay on genomic DNA amplified the CDR3 region of rearranged TCR beta genes. The Illumina HiSeq System was used to sequence the amplified TCR beta libraries as 87-base-pair reads. The paper's data handling went like this. Across the 600 to 700 repertoires, a later analysis counted 60 million to 90 million unique TCR beta chains, some 11 million of which were shared by at least two donors. Raw reads were error-corrected and collapsed into unique sequences by a nearest-neighbor algorithm in which closely related sequences were merged to remove PCR and sequencing errors. CDR3 sequences were aligned to IMGT reference sequences to assign V, D and J gene segments. For a sequence to be retained, at least a six-nucleotide match to both a V gene segment and a J gene segment was required. Rearrangements were called productive when the CDR3 lacked stop codons and stayed in frame with V and J; all others were non-productive. CDR3 was defined by IMGT convention, running from the second conserved V-encoded cysteine to the conserved J-encoded phenylalanine. In an earlier analysis of just under 600 of the donors, sequences lacking an unambiguous match to a single V gene segment were excluded. An earlier analysis of 550 to 650 of the donors classified V segments as functional when productive rearrangements were above 56.7% and as segregating when the standard deviation between donors was above 5%. A statistical classification framework was developed to diagnose cytomegalovirus status using the catalog of TCR beta chain sequences. A later analysis assigned V and J genes by comparing TCR nucleotide sequences with IMGT/GENE-DB human TR gene sequences. The TCRdist pipeline was used in a later analysis to assign CDR3 sequences and most-parsimonious VDJ recombination scenarios. A later analysis defined each TCR beta chain by its CDR3 amino acid sequence plus V-gene family, and excluded reads lacking a unique V-gene family. A later analysis removed 592 highly shared, low-generation-probability nucleotide sequences to deal with suspected cross-contamination and a sequencing artifact. For each public chain, a later analysis derived a clonal expansion index from normalized ranks of inferred template counts within each repertoire. In a later analysis, generation probabilities were computed with a VDJ recombination model fitted to out-of-frame rearrangements, and the resulting probabilities were checked against IGoR. In a later analysis, TCR-TCR, TCR-HLA and TCR-CMV co-occurrence was scored with hypergeometric tests, and a repertoire-size bias correction was applied to TCR pairs. To estimate false discovery rates, a later analysis permuted the HLA or CMV assignments 20 times. In a later analysis, co-occurring TCRs were grouped using DBSCAN, with TCRdist sequence similarity added in when clustering inside HLA-allele-positive subsets. Repertoires with fewer than 30,000 or more than 120,000 public chains, plus five repertoires with anomalous nucleotide sharing, were excluded from co-occurrence clustering. In its TCRdb copy, this immuneACCESS table keeps in-frame sequences only and misses some clones. Where compared with another copy, unresolved V genes explain less than half of these, and the others have no known cause. V and J calls and clone size come straight from that table; D and trimming were deduced from the DNA. Counted in this sample were about 130,000 clones; around 67% of them appeared once. 2% to 2.5% of the sample lies in the top ten.

From a lookup of the germline V gene, CDR1 and CDR2 are SGHRS and YFSETQ. At the junction V is shortened by 5 bases and J by 3 bases; bases outside the gene matches: 4. The CDR3 holds 15 amino acids from the cysteine to the phenylalanine. Only the CDR3 DNA is retained, 45 bases long and in frame from the first base. As to this clone: Its specific antigen is unknown. No qualities accompany the bases; no much larger clone lies one base away.

In total, 630 or so healthy bone marrow donors made up the cohort. At the time of sampling, every cohort member was nominally healthy, though immune exposures that went unrecorded were likely present. The donor was CMV seropositive and belonged to the group of more than 250 seropositive cohort members. Every donor gave a peripheral blood sample, and the peripheral blood mononuclear cells from that sample were used for TCR beta sequencing. The Qiagen DNeasy Blood Extraction Kit was used to extract genomic DNA from the blood cell samples. The sequence was obtained from a woman aged 40 to 50 in good health and CMV-seropositive. In this chain, TRBV5-1 is recombined with TRBJ2-2, with 10 middle bases fitting TRBD2. Sequenced input: PBMCs. The bases are TGCGCCAGCAGGCACGGGACTAGCGACACCGGGGAGCTGTTTTTT. The translation is CASRHGTSDTGELFF.